This T cell receptor (beta chain) was retrieved from a study of regulatory T cells in long-lasting Graves disease. Study conclusions and caveats: Shared public clonotypes totalled about 2,600 in persistent patients, compared with about a thousand in new patients. Persistent disease was characterized by preferential usage of TRBV28, TRBJ1-2 and TRBJ2-5.

There are many counts of this clonotype. Its antigen is undetermined. The sample's time point: newly diagnosed GD, antithyroid drugs for less than 3 months. Isolated PBMC RNA provided the starting material for the TCR library. Construction of TCR beta libraries relied on iRepertoire HTBI primers and on Arm-PCR targeting CDR3 regions. TCRdb ran MiXCR on the multiplex PCR reads and lists one entry per CDR3 protein. Of around 360,000 distinct CDR3 sequences in the sample, around 15% are singletons; the top ten hold about 19%. The CDR3 has 15 residues. CDR1 KGHSH and CDR2 LQKENI come from the germline V gene. J gave up 6 bases and V 4 bases, and 9 bases lay outside the gene matches. The same sample was also studied in work on T cells in Graves' hyperthyroidism and ophthalmopathy.

The sequencing here drew on peripheral blood mononuclear cells (PBMCs), taken at new diagnosis, from a patient treated with antithyroid drugs. This sequence originates from a woman aged 18 to 35 with Graves disease. This chain connects TRBV18 to TRBJ1-2, with TRBD1 identical over 9 bases. The CDR3 region is CASSLLGQGVDGYTF. CDR3 coding DNA: TGTGCCAGCTCACTTCTGGGACAGGGAGTGGATGGCTACACCTTC.